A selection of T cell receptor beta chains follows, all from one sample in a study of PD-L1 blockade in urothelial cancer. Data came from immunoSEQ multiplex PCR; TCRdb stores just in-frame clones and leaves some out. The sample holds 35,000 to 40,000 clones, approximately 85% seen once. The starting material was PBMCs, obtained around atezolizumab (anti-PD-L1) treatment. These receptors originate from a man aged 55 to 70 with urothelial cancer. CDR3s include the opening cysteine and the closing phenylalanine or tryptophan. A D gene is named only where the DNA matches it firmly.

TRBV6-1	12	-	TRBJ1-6	CASSVRWSPLHF
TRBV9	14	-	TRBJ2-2	CASSVLQGTGELFF
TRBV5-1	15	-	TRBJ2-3	CASSLGRGQTDTQYF
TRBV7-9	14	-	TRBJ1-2	CASNPGGGSWGYTF
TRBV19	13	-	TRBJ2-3	CASSIPATDTQYF
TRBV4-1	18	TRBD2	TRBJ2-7	CASSQEDPTSGSPYEQYF
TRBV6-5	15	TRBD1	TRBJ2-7	CASIPSGTGAYEQYF
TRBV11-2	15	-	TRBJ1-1	CASSLGPSDSTEAFF
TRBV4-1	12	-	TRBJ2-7	CASSQTGREQYF
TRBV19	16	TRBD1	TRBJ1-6	CASTATGITYNSPLHF
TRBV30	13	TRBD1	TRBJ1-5	CAFKGTGNQPQHF
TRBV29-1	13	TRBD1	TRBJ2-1	CSAGGVSYNEQFF
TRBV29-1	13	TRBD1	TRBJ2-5	CSVNTGGFETQYF
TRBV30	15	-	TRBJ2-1	CAWSGGRHLGNEQFF
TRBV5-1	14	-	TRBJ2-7	CASSLEPENYEQYF